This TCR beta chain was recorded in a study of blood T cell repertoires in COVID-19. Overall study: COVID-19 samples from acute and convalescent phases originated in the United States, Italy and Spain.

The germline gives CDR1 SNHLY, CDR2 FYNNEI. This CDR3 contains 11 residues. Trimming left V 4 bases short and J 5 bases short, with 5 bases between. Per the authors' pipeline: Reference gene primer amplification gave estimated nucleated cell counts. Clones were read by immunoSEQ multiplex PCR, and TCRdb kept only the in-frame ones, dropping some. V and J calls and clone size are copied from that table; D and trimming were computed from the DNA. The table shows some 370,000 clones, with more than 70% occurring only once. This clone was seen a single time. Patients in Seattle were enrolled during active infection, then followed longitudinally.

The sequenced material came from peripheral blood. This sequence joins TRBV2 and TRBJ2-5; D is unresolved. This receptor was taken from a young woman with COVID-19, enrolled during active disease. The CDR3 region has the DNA TGTGCCAGCAGTGTCAGGGAGACCCAGTACTTC. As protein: CASSVRETQYF.